This T cell receptor (beta chain) was identified during a study of beta chain features in type 1 diabetes. This clone was seen a handful of times. Antigen unknown. Study-level points and caveats: Patients with Type 1 diabetes showed moderately but significantly shorter TCRB CDR3s in all four CD4+ subsets. The naive, central memory and Treg TCRB repertoires looked more alike in patients than they did in healthy donors.

The germline CDR1 and CDR2 sequences are MGHDK and SYGVNS. CDR3 length equals 14 residues. V lost 7 bases and J 4 bases, leaving 11 bases between the germline ends. Expressed TCRB transcripts got sequenced, as all isolated RNA was reverse transcribed. Clones were sequenced by immunoSEQ multiplex PCR, and TCRdb holds only the in-frame ones, with some missing. Counted here are about 160,000 clones, 6.5% to 10% occurring once; the ten biggest clones make up over 0.5%. The sample taken for sequencing was central memory CD4+ T cells from blood. This clonotype was sampled from a woman aged 18-29 years with type 1 diabetes. The V and J genes are TRBV25-1 and TRBJ1-6; unclear D gene. CDR3 loop: CASKEEGYNSPLHF. The CDR3 DNA follows: TGTGCCAGCAAAGAAGAGGGATATAATTCACCCCTCCACTTT.